A selection of T cell receptor beta chains follows, all from one sample in a study of blood T cell repertoires in COVID-19. Libraries were prepared by immunoSEQ multiplex PCR; TCRdb keeps only in-frame clonotypes and omits some of them. The data hold about 390,000 clones, with 85% to 90% observed a single time. Sequenced: PBMCs or T cells enriched from blood (not recorded which). Receptors were obtained from a woman aged 45-65 years who had recovered from COVID-19. The CDR3 runs from the conserved cysteine through the conserved F or W. The D gene is left open where the match is weak. Clone size is stated in some rows and not others, as once, few, many or a class when expanded.

clone size	D gene	CDR3 length	V gene	J gene	CDR3 DNA	CDR3 protein
-	-	13	TRBV7-2	TRBJ1-2	TGTGCCAGCAGCTTATTTTACCAGTACGGCTACACCTTC	CASSLFYQYGYTF
-	TRBD1	15	TRBV27	TRBJ1-2	TGTGCCAGCAGTGACCCGGGACAGGGGGACTATGGCTACACCTTC	CASSDPGQGDYGYTF
few	-	14	TRBV6-2/TRBV6-3	TRBJ1-2	TGTGCCAGCAGCCCACGGGGGGGCAGCTTCGGCTACACCTTC	CASSPRGGSFGYTF
once	-	13	TRBV11-2	TRBJ1-2	TGTGCCAGCAGCTCCTCCCCGGGTAATGGCTACACCTTC	CASSSSPGNGYTF
-	-	12	TRBV30	TRBJ2-1	TGTGCCTGGAGTGTTCTTAACACGGAGAAGTTCTTC	CAWSVLNTEKFF
-	TRBD2	15	TRBV28	TRBJ2-3	TGTGCCAGCAGGATGACTAGCCTAAAGACAGATACGCAGTATTTT	CASRMTSLKTDTQYF
-	TRBD1	15	TRBV11-2	TRBJ2-7	TGTGCCAGCAGCGGTACAGGGGCCCCCTTCTACGAGCAGTACTTC	CASSGTGAPFYEQYF
-	TRBD1	15	TRBV30	TRBJ2-7	TGTGCCTGGAGTGTACTGAGGACAGGGGTCTACGAGCAGTACTTC	CAWSVLRTGVYEQYF
-	TRBD1	15	TRBV5-1	TRBJ2-1	TGCGCCAGCAGCCTCGGACAGGGGGCGCCAAATGAGCAGTTCTTC	CASSLGQGAPNEQFF
once	TRBD1	16	TRBV4-3	TRBJ2-3	TGCGCCAGCAGCCAGAAGGCAGGGGGTGCCACAGATACGCAGTATTTT	CASSQKAGGATDTQYF
-	-	15	TRBV5-1	TRBJ1-2	TGCGCCAGCAGCTTGGCCTTTTATAAGGGGGACGGCTACACCTTC	CASSLAFYKGDGYTF
-	TRBD1	15	TRBV19	TRBJ2-2	TGTGCCAGTAGCCGACAGGGAACGAACACCGGGGAGCTGTTTTTT	CASSRQGTNTGELFF
-	-	17	TRBV7-9	TRBJ1-2	TGTGCCAGCAGCTCGGTACTGACAGGCCCTACTAACTATGGCTACACCTTC	CASSSVLTGPTNYGYTF
-	-	12	TRBV2	TRBJ2-1	TGTGCCAGGGGACAACCATACAATGAGCAGTTCTTC	CARGQPYNEQFF
-	TRBD1	15	TRBV7-8	TRBJ1-5	TGTGCCAGCAGCCTGGGGACAGGGGGCCATCAGCCCCAGCATTTT	CASSLGTGGHQPQHF
-	-	15	TRBV6-5	TRBJ1-2	TGTGCCAGCAGTTCCCTTTTTACAGGGTCCTATGGCTACACCTTC	CASSSLFTGSYGYTF
-	TRBD1	16	TRBV6-1	TRBJ1-1	TGTGCCAGCAGTGAAAAGGGACAGGGGATGAACACTGAAGCTTTCTTT	CASSEKGQGMNTEAFF
-	-	13	TRBV7-9	TRBJ1-1	TGTGCCAGCAGCTTACTGGCAAACACTGAAGCTTTCTTT	CASSLLANTEAFF
-	TRBD1	15	TRBV28	TRBJ2-1	TGTGCCAGCAGAACCGGGACAGGGGCCTACAATGAGCAGTTCTTC	CASRTGTGAYNEQFF
-	-	12	TRBV27	TRBJ2-7	TGTGCCGCCGGGAGTAGGACCTACGAGCAGTACTTC	CAAGSRTYEQYF
-	-	15	TRBV5-1	TRBJ2-3	TGCGCCAGCAGCTTAACAGACCACACGGCGGATACGCAGTATTTT	CASSLTDHTADTQYF
-	TRBD1	18	TRBV13	TRBJ1-3	TGTGCCAGCAGCTTAACGCTCTACCGACAGGGGGCGGGAAACACCATATATTTT	CASSLTLYRQGAGNTIYF
-	-	14	TRBV7-9	TRBJ1-4	TGTGCCAGCAGCTTTTCAGGGTCTAATGAAAAACTGTTTTTT	CASSFSGSNEKLFF
-	-	13	TRBV24-1	TRBJ2-5	TGTGCCACCAGTGTTACTGGCGGGGAGACCCAGTACTTC	CATSVTGGETQYF
once	-	13	TRBV6-2/TRBV6-3	TRBJ1-2	TGTGCCAGCAGTTACGGGGGCCTCTATGGCTACACCTTC	CASSYGGLYGYTF
-	-	16	TRBV5-1	TRBJ1-4	TGCGCCAGCAGCCGGGGGGGACCCTCTCCAGTTGAAAAACTGTTTTTT	CASSRGGPSPVEKLFF
-	-	14	TRBV5-6	TRBJ1-5	TGTGCCAGCAGTAATTGGGTCGGGGATCAGCCCCAGCATTTT	CASSNWVGDQPQHF
once	-	15	TRBV7-9	TRBJ1-4	TGTGCCAGCAACCCTGGTAGCAGGGGTAATGAAAAACTGTTTTTT	CASNPGSRGNEKLFF
-	-	12	TRBV7-9	TRBJ1-2	TGTGCCAGCAGCGCCCAGGGGAATGGCTACACCTTC	CASSAQGNGYTF
-	-	16	TRBV30	TRBJ2-1	TGTGCCTGGAGTGTACCTGGGACACTTTCCTACAATGAGCAGTTCTTC	CAWSVPGTLSYNEQFF
-	-	17	TRBV28	TRBJ1-2	TGTGCCAGCAGGCGCTTTACCGGGGGGAGTTTTGTTGGTGGCTACACCTTC	CASRRFTGGSFVGGYTF
-	-	14	TRBV7-2	TRBJ1-3	TGTGCCAGCAGCTTAGGCAGTCCTGGAAACACCATATATTTT	CASSLGSPGNTIYF
-	-	14	TRBV6-5	TRBJ1-2	TGTGCCAGCAGTTACGCCACAGGGCAGGGGGGCTACACCTTC	CASSYATGQGGYTF
few	-	11	TRBV6-2/TRBV6-3	TRBJ1-1	TGTGCCAGCAGCTTAGACACTGAAGCTTTCTTT	CASSLDTEAFF
once	TRBD1	13	TRBV2	TRBJ2-5	TGTGCCAGCAGGGGACAGGGTGGGTGGACCCAGTACTTC	CASRGQGGWTQYF
-	TRBD1	15	TRBV5-1	TRBJ2-7	TGCGCCAGCAGCTCGACCGGGACAGGGGACTACGAGCAGTACTTC	CASSSTGTGDYEQYF
-	TRBD1	14	TRBV7-9	TRBJ1-4	TGTGCCAGCCGAGGACAGGGCTTTAATGAAAAACTGTTTTTT	CASRGQGFNEKLFF
-	TRBD1	14	TRBV11-2	TRBJ1-1	TGTGCCAGCACCGTCGGACAGGGAGGAACTGAAGCTTTCTTT	CASTVGQGGTEAFF
-	-	15	TRBV5-1	TRBJ2-1	TGCGCCAGCAACACGGACTTGATCTCCTACAATGAGCAGTTCTTC	CASNTDLISYNEQFF
-	TRBD1	13	TRBV6-5	TRBJ2-7	TGTGCCAGCAGTATGACAGGGATCTACGAGCAGTACTTC	CASSMTGIYEQYF
-	-	12	TRBV5-6	TRBJ2-1	TGTGCCAGCAGCTTGGGGCAGCAGGGGCAGTTCTTC	CASSLGQQGQFF
-	TRBD1	16	TRBV7-8	TRBJ2-1	TGTGCCAGCAGCTCCGAGGGGGCGAGGCAGCACAATGAGCAGTTCTTC	CASSSEGARQHNEQFF
-	-	14	TRBV28	TRBJ1-1	TGTGCCAGCAGTTTGGGAGCCCCGAACACTGAAGCTTTCTTT	CASSLGAPNTEAFF
-	-	14	TRBV5-1	TRBJ1-2	TGCGCCAGCAGCTTGGAGCCAGGGAAGTATGGCTACACCTTC	CASSLEPGKYGYTF